A selection of T cell receptor beta chains follows, all from one sample in a study of T cell responses to AZD1222 COVID-19 vaccine. TCRdb's copy holds only in-frame clones and misses some; the assay was immunoSEQ multiplex PCR. In the table there are 120,000 or so clones, 91% of which are singletons. The source was peripheral blood, collected on day 0 of AZD1222 vaccination. These receptors all come from an adult in good health. CDR3s include the opening cysteine and the closing phenylalanine or tryptophan.

v_gene	j_gene	CDR3aa
TRBV10-3	TRBJ2-1	CAISREGAGSNEQFF
TRBV7-2	TRBJ2-1	CASSLLPSTNEQFF
TRBV5-1	TRBJ1-2	CASSLIGSEGYTF
TRBV5-6	TRBJ1-6	CASSSGTSGIPLHF
TRBV28	TRBJ1-4	CASSRGPPGEKLFF
TRBV7-3	TRBJ1-2	CASSARGDYGYTF
TRBV7-9	TRBJ2-1	CASGGFMGGNEQFF
TRBV6-5	TRBJ1-2	CASSYSSRNGYTF
TRBV3-1/TRBV3-2	TRBJ1-1	CASSQGPGVTEAFF
TRBV29-1	TRBJ1-1	CSVGGTMNTEAFF
TRBV15	TRBJ2-2	CATSNAGELFF
TRBV5-6	TRBJ1-1	CASRQGQLNTEAFF
TRBV25-1	TRBJ1-1	CASSRGGSTEAFF
TRBV3-1/TRBV3-2	TRBJ2-7	CASSQGAPDEQYF
TRBV19	TRBJ2-3	CASSFRLAGRADTQYF
TRBV2	TRBJ2-7	CASKAAGPAHREQYF
TRBV10-2	TRBJ2-2	CASSESVFGGGRSGELFF
TRBV7-3	TRBJ2-3	CASSWGGNTDTQYF
TRBV6-5	TRBJ2-1	CATHRGDEQFF
TRBV27	TRBJ1-5	CASSPSGLQPQHF
TRBV9	TRBJ2-6	CASSVNRDRPPTFSGANVLTF
TRBV29-1	TRBJ2-7	CSVARGGAEQYF
TRBV2	TRBJ1-2	CASSPAGRITF
TRBV28	TRBJ1-2	CASSFPGQVYGYTF
TRBV11-2	TRBJ2-2	CASSLTGTNTGELFF
TRBV28	TRBJ1-1	CASSLQGLRVSAFF
TRBV7-9	TRBJ1-4	CASSLNGNPNEKLFF
TRBV5-6	TRBJ1-5	CASSLGRTGQRGQPQHF
TRBV9	TRBJ2-1	CASSVSGDTYNEQFF